This TCR beta chain was identified in a study of T cell responses to AZD1222 COVID-19 vaccine. Background on the study: Some second doses came at about 4 weeks and others at about 12 weeks; these were pooled. Findings of the study overall: A rise in Spike-specific TCR breadth and depth followed two AZD1222 doses. Spike-spanning, vaccine-associated CD4 TCRs were dominant at 160-218 and 743-854. AZD1222 recipients seropositive at baseline numbered only six or seven.

As to this clone: Its specificity is not known.

Profiling relied on immunoSEQ multiplex PCR, and the TCRdb table lists in-frame clones only, not all of them. Of more than 85,000 clones listed, 87% are singletons. Germline-derived CDR1 and CDR2 are MGHRA and YSYEKL. The CDR3 extends over 15 amino acids. Trimming shortened V by 1 base and J by 2 bases, and 12 bases separated the two germline ends. The sequence came from an adult in good health. Sequenced here: peripheral blood, sampled on day 0 of AZD1222 vaccination. The V gene is TRBV4-1, the J gene TRBJ2-7, with D perhaps TRBD1 or TRBD2 (5 bases each). The CDR3 nucleotides are TGCGCCAGCAGCCAAGGGGGGATATCGACCTACGAGCAGTACTTC. The encoded protein is CASSQGGISTYEQYF.